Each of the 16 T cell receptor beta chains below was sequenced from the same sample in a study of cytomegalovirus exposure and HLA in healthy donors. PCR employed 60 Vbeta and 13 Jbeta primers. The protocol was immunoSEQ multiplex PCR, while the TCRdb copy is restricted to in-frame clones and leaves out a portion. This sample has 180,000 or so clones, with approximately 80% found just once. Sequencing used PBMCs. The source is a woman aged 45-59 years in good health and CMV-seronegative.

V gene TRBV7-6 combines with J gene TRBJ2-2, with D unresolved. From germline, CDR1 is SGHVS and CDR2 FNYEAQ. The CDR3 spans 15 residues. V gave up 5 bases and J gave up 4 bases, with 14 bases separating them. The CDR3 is CASSESRGSTGELFF. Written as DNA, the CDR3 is TGTGCCAGCAGCGAGTCGCGAGGTTCCACCGGGGAGCTGTTTTTT. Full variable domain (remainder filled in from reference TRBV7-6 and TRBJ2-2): GAGVSQSPRYKVTKRGQDVALRCDPISGHVSLYWYRQALGQGPEFLTYFNYEAQQDKSGLPNDRFSAERPEGSISTLTIQRTEQRDSAMYRCASSESRGSTGELFFGEGSRLTVL.

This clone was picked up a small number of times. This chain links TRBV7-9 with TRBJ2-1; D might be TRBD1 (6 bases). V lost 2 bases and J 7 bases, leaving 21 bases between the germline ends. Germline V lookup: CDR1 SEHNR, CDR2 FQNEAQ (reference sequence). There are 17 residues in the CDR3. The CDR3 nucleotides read TGTGCCAGCAGCTTAATGACAGGACTGGTAGCTGGGAATGAGCAGTTCTTC. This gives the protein CASSLMTGLVAGNEQFF.

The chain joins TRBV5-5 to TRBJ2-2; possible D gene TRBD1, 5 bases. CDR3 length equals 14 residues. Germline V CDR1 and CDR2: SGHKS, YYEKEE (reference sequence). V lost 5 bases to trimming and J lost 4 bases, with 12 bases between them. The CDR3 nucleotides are TGTGCCAGCAGACAGGAGCCCCGCACCGGGGAGCTGTTTTTT. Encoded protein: CASRQEPRTGELFF.

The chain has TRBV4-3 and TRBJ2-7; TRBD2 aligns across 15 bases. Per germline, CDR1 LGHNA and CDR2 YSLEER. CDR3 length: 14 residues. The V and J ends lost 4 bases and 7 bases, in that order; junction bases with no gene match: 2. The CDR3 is CASSRGLAGGEQYF. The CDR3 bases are TGCGCCAGCAGCCGAGGACTAGCGGGGGGGGAGCAGTACTTC.

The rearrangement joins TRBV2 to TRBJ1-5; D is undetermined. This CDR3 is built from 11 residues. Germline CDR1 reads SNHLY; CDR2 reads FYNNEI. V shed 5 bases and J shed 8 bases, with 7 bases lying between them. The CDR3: CASSRSEPQHF. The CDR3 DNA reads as TGTGCCAGCAGTAGATCGGAGCCCCAGCATTTT.

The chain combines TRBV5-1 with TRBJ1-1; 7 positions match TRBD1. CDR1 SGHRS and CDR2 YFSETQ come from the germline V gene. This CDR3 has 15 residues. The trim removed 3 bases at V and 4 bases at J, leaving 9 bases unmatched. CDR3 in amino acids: CASSWGLPGGTEAFF. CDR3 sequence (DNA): TGCGCCAGCAGCTGGGGGCTCCCAGGGGGCACTGAAGCTTTCTTT.

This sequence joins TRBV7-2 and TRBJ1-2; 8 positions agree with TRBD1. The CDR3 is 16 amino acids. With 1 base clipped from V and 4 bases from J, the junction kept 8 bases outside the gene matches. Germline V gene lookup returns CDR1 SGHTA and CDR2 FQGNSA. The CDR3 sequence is CASSLGGQGASYGYTF. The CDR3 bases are TGTGCCAGCAGCTTAGGTGGACAGGGAGCATCCTATGGCTACACCTTC. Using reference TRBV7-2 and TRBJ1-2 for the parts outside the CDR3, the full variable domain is GAGVSQSPSNKVTEKGKDVELRCDPISGHTALYWYRQSLGQGLEFLIYFQGNSAPDKSGLPSDRFSAERTGGSVSTLTIQRTQQEDSAVYLCASSLGGQGASYGYTFGSGTRLTVV.

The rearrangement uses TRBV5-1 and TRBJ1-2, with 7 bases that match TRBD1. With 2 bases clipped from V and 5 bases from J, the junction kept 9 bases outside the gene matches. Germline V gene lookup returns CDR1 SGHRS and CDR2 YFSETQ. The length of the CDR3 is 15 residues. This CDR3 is CASSFGDRASYGYTF. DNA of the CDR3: TGCGCCAGCAGCTTCGGGGACAGAGCTAGTTATGGCTACACCTTC.

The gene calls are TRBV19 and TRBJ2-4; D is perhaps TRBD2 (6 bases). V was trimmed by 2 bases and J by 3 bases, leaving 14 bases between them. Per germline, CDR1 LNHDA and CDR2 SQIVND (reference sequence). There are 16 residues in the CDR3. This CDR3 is CASSIPGGAGKNIQYF. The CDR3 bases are TGTGCCAGTAGTATACCCGGAGGGGCAGGCAAAAACATTCAGTACTTC.

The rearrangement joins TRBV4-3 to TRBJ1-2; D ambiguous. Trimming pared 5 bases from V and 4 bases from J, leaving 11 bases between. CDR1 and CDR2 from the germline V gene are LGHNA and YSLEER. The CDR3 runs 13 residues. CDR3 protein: CASSSDPGYGYTF. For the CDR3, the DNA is TGCGCCAGCAGCTCTGACCCAGGCTATGGCTACACCTTC.

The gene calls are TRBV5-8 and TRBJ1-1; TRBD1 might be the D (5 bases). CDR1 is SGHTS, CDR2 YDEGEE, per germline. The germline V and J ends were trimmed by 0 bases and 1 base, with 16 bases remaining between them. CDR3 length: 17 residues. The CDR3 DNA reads TGTGCCAGCAGCTTGGCTTTCCGGCAGGGAGGGAACACTGAAGCTTTCTTT. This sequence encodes CASSLAFRQGGNTEAFF.

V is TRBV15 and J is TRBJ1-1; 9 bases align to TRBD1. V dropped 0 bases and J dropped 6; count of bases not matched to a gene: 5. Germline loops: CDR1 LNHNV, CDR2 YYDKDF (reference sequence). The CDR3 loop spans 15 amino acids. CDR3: CATSRDDRGIAEAFF. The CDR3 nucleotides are TGTGCCACCAGCAGAGATGACAGGGGGATAGCTGAAGCTTTCTTT. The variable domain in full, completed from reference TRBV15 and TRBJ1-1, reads DAMVIQNPRYQVTQFGKPVTLSCSQTLNHNVMYWYQQKSSQAPKLLFHYYDKDFNNEADTPDNFQSRRPNTSFCFLDIRSPGLGDTAMYLCATSRDDRGIAEAFFGQGTRLTVV.

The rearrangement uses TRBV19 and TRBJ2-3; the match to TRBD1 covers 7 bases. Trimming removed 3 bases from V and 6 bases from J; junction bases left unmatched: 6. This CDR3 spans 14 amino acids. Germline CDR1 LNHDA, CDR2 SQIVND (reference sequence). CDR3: CASSIGQAGDTQYF. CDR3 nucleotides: TGTGCCAGTAGTATCGGACAGGCTGGGGATACGCAGTATTTT.

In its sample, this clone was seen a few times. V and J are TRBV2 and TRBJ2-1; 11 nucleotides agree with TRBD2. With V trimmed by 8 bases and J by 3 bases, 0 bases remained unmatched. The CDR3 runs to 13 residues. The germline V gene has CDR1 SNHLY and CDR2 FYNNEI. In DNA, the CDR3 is TGTGCCAGCGGGACTAGCGGCTACAATGAGCAGTTCTTC. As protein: CASGTSGYNEQFF.

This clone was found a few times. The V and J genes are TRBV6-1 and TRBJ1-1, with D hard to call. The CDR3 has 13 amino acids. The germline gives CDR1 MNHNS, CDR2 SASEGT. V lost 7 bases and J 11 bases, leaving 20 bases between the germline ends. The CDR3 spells CASTEPPPRGAFF. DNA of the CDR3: TGTGCCAGCACCGAGCCCCCGCCTCGCGGGGCTTTCTTT.

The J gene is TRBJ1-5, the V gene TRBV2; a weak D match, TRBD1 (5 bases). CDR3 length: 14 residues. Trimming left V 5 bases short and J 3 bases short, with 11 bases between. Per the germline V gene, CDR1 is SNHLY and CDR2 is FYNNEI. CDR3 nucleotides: TGTGCCAGCAGTTCCCAGGGCCCCAATCAGCCCCAGCATTTT. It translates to CASSSQGPNQPQHF.